Reported below is one T cell receptor (beta chain). The data belong to a study of blood T cell repertoires in COVID-19. Study context: Acute-phase and convalescent COVID-19 samples originated in the United States, Italy and Spain.

Assay: immunoSEQ multiplex PCR; the TCRdb copy retains only in-frame clones and omits some. This table holds around 200,000 clones, 86% found once. CDR1 is SNHLY, CDR2 FYNNEI, per germline. V was cut by 8 bases and J by 4 bases, with 5 bases left in between. This CDR3 has 10 amino acids. This sequence joins TRBV2 and TRBJ1-2; no reliable D call. The receptor comes from a woman aged 50 to 60 with acute or convalescent COVID-19. The sequenced material came from peripheral blood. The CDR3 DNA follows: TGTGCCAGCCTATCCTATGGCTACACCTTC. It is translated as CASLSYGYTF.